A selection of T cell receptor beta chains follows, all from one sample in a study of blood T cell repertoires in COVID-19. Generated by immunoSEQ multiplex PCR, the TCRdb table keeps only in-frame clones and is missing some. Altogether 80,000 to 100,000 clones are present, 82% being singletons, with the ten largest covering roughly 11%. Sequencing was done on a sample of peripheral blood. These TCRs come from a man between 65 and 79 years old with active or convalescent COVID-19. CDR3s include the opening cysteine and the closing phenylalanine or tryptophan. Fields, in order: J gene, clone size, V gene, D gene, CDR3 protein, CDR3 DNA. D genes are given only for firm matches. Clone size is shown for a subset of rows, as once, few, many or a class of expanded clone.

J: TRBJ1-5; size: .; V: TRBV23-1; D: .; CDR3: CASSQPRVGDQPQHF; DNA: TGCGCCAGCAGTCAACCCAGGGTGGGCGATCAGCCCCAGCATTTT
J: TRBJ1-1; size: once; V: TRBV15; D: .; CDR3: CATRGVTGGAFF; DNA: TGTGCCACCAGGGGGGTTACGGGAGGAGCTTTCTTT
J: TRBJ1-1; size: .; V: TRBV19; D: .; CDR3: CASSMARNTEAFF; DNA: TGTGCCAGTAGTATGGCCAGGAACACTGAAGCTTTCTTT
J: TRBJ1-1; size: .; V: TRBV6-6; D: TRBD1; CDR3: CASSKYGQGGTEAFF; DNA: TGTGCCAGCAGTAAATACGGACAGGGCGGCACTGAAGCTTTCTTT
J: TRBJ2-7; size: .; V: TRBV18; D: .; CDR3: CASSPPAAPGAYEQYF; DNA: TGTGCCAGCTCACCACCGGCAGCCCCGGGGGCCTACGAGCAGTACTTC
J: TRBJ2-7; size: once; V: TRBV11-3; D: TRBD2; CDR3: CASSPGLAGARYEQYF; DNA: TGTGCCAGCAGCCCCGGACTAGCGGGGGCACGATACGAGCAGTACTTC
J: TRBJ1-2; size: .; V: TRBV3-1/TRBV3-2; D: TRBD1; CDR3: CASSRTGEIDGYTF; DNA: TGTGCCAGCAGTCGGACAGGGGAGATCGATGGCTACACCTTC
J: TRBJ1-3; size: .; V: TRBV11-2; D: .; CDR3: CASDLSSSGNTIYF; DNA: TGTGCCAGCGATTTATCGAGCTCTGGAAACACCATATATTTT
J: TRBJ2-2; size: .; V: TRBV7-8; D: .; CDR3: CASSYFLASNAGELFF; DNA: TGTGCCAGCAGCTACTTTCTAGCATCGAACGCCGGGGAGCTGTTTTTT
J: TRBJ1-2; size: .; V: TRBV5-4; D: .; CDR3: CASRRMLGRGLNSSYGYTF; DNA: TGTGCCAGCCGCCGGATGTTGGGCAGGGGTCTCAACTCAAGCTATGGCTACACCTTC
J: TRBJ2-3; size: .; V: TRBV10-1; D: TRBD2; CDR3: CASSDSGGVTDTQYF; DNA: TGCGCCAGCAGTGACAGCGGGGGGGTTACAGATACGCAGTATTTT
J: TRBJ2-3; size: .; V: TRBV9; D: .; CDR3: CASSVVGDTQYF; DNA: TGTGCCAGCAGCGTAGTCGGGGATACGCAGTATTTT
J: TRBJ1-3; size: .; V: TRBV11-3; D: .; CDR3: CASSWSPGSGNTIYF; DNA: TGTGCCAGCAGCTGGTCTCCAGGGTCGGGAAACACCATATATTTT
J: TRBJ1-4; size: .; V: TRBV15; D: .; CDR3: CATSPGGGGNEKLFF; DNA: TGTGCCACCAGCCCTGGCGGGGGGGGTAATGAAAAACTGTTTTTT
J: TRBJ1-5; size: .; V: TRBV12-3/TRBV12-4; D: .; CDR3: CASSAQSNQPQHF; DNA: TGTGCCAGCAGTGCACAGAGCAATCAGCCCCAGCATTTT
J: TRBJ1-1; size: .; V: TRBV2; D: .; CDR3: CASTRTDLNTEAFF; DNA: TGTGCCAGCACCCGGACAGACTTGAACACTGAAGCTTTCTTT
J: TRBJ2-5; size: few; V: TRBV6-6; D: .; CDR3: CASTWSQETQYF; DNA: TGTGCCAGCACGTGGAGCCAAGAGACCCAGTACTTC
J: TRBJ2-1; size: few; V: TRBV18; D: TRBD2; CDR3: CASSPPGLAGGKQFF; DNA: TGTGCCAGCTCACCACCGGGACTAGCGGGGGGAAAGCAGTTCTTC
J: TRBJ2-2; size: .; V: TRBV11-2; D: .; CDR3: CASSSRGENTGELFF; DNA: TGTGCCAGCAGCTCTCGAGGAGAGAACACCGGGGAGCTGTTTTTT
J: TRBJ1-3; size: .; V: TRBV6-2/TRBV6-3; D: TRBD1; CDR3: CASSPTTGSSSGNTIYF; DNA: TGTGCCAGCAGTCCGACGACAGGGTCAAGCTCTGGAAACACCATATATTTT
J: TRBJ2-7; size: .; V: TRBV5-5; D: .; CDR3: CASSLRYEQYF; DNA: TGTGCCAGCAGCTTGCGGTACGAGCAGTACTTC
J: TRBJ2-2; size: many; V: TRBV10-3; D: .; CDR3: CAIRPLVQGNTGELFF; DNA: TGTGCCATCAGACCCCTTGTACAGGGGAACACCGGGGAGCTGTTTTTT
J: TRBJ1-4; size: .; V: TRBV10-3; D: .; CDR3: CASSGDDEKLFF; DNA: TGTGCCTCCTCAGGGGATGACGAAAAACTGTTTTTT
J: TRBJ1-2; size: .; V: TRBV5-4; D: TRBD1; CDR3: CASSLAGTGAGYGYTF; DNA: TGTGCCAGCAGCTTGGCAGGGACAGGTGCGGGCTATGGCTACACCTTC
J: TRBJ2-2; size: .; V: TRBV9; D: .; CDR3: CASSVAPVNTGELFF; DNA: TGTGCCAGCAGCGTAGCTCCAGTGAACACCGGGGAGCTGTTTTTT
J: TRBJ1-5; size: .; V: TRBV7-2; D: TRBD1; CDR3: CASSLETGVGPQHF; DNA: TGTGCCAGCAGCTTAGAAACAGGGGTCGGGCCCCAGCATTTT
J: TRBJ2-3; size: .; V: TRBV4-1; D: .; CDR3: CASSQAYGTEDTQYF; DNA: TGCGCCAGCAGTCAGGCCTACGGTACTGAGGATACGCAGTATTTT
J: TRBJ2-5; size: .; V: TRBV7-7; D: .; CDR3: CASSSYGETQYF; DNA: TGTGCTAGCAGCTCTTACGGGGAGACCCAGTACTTC
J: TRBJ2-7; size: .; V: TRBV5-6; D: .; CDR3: CASSHSSYEQYF; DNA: TGTGCCAGCAGCCATAGCTCCTACGAGCAGTACTTC